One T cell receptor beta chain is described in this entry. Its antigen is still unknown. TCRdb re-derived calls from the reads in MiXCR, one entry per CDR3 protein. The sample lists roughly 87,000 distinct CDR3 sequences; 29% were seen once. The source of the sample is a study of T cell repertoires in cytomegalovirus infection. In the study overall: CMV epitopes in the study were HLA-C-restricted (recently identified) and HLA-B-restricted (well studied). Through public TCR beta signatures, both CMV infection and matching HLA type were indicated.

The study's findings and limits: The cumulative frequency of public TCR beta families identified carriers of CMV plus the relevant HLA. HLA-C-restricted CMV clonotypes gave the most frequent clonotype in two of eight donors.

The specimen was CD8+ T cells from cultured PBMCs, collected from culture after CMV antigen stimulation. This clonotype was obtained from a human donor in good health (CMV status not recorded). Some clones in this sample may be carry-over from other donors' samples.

DNA for the CDR3: TGCGCCAGCAGCTTGTTCAGGACTGAAGCTTTCTTT. It is translated as CASSLFRTEAFF. The chain recombines TRBV5-1 with TRBJ1-1; D not certain. The CDR3 is made up of 12 amino acids. V was pared by 1 base and J by 5 bases, with 6 bases between. Per the germline V gene, CDR1 is SGHRS and CDR2 is YFSETQ.